This T cell receptor beta chain was identified during a study of blood T cell repertoires in COVID-19. The CDR3 extends over 15 amino acids. Trimming pared 1 base from V and 5 bases from J, leaving 14 bases between. Germline V gives CDR1 SEHNR, CDR2 FQNEAQ (reference sequence). Assignments of participants to cohorts depended upon their own reported clinical history. The data were produced by immunoSEQ multiplex PCR, yet TCRdb's version contains in-frame clones alone and is incomplete. This table holds 300,000 to 400,000 clones, 75% to 90% found once. This sequence joins TRBV7-9 and TRBJ1-1, with D possibly being TRBD1 (6 bases). Sequenced material: PBMCs or T cells enriched from blood (not recorded which). This TCR came from a young man who had recovered from COVID-19. Here the CDR3 reads CASSLEGGQETEAFF. The CDR3, as DNA: TGTGCCAGCAGCTTAGAGGGGGGGCAAGAAACTGAAGCTTTCTTT.